The 25 T cell receptor beta chains reported below all come from one sample, sequenced in a study of shared clonotypes between healthy human individuals. The table came from immunoSEQ multiplex PCR; TCRdb's copy has only in-frame clones and leaves some out. The table shows 850,000 to 1,200,000 clones, with around 76% occurring only once. Sequencing was carried out using memory CD4+ T cells sorted from blood. Subset defined: CD45RA-negative fraction. Every receptor here comes from a man between 18 and 35 years old in good health.

This clone was counted only a few times. This sequence joins TRBV7-2 and TRBJ2-7; D is perhaps TRBD2 (6 bases). The germline gives CDR1 SGHTA, CDR2 FQGNSA. With 3 bases removed from V and 7 bases from J, the gap between germline ends came to 7 bases. The CDR3 is made up of 11 amino acids. The CDR3 region is CASSFGLEQYF. The CDR3, as DNA: TGTGCCAGCAGCTTTGGACTAGAGCAGTACTTC.

The chain carries TRBV5-5 and TRBJ1-2; D is possibly TRBD1 (5 bases). The CDR3 loop spans 15 amino acids. V was cut by 4 bases and J by 5 bases, with 18 bases left in between. The germline gives CDR1 SGHKS, CDR2 YYEKEE (reference sequence). The CDR3 is CASSLSPGTAYGYTF. CDR3 nucleotides: TGTGCCAGCAGCCTTTCCCCAGGGACGGCTTATGGCTACACCTTC.

The chain is built from TRBV5-1 and TRBJ1-2; 10 nucleotides align to TRBD1. J lost 5 bases, V lost 1 base, and 5 bases had no gene match. The V gene's germline CDR1 is SGHRS and CDR2 YFSETQ. The length of the CDR3 is 15 residues. The CDR3 DNA is TGCGCCAGCAGCTTGACTGGGACAGGGGTATATGGCTACACCTTC. Encoded protein: CASSLTGTGVYGYTF.

This chain uses TRBV5-5 with TRBJ2-1; D remains unclear. This CDR3 is 11 amino acids long. Germline V gene data show CDR1 as SGHKS and CDR2 as YYEKEE (reference sequence). With 4 bases removed from V and 8 bases from J, the gap between germline ends came to 7 bases. In DNA, the CDR3 is TGTGCCAGCAGCGCCCCCCATGAGCAGTTCTTC. This encodes CASSAPHEQFF.

As to this clone: Other nucleotide sequences from this sample produce the same CDR3. This chain connects TRBV5-6 to TRBJ2-3; 12 bases align to TRBD2. The CDR3 totals 16 residues. V shed 4 bases, J shed 2 bases, and the junction held 5 bases outside the gene matches. From germline, CDR1 is SGHDT and CDR2 YYEEEE. The CDR3 sequence: CASSPGLAGSTDTQYF. For the CDR3, the DNA is TGTGCCAGCAGCCCAGGACTAGCGGGATCCACAGATACGCAGTATTTT.

V usage is TRBV6-4 and J usage is TRBJ1-1; D uncertain. CDR3 size: 14 residues. CDR1 and CDR2 (germline): MRHNA, SNTAGT. V was shortened by 6 bases and J by 4 bases, with 15 bases between the two germline ends. CDR3 sequence: CASSAGLGSTEAFF. The CDR3 DNA sequence: TGTGCCAGCAGCGCGGGCCTCGGGAGCACTGAAGCTTTCTTT.

This chain joins TRBV10-1 and TRBJ2-1; TRBD2 agrees at 8 bases. Trimming at V came to 3 bases and at J to 0 bases, leaving 4 bases not matched to a gene. Germline CDR1 reads WNHNN; CDR2 reads SYGVQD (reference sequence). The CDR3 length is 16 residues. The CDR3 reads CASSETGTSSYNEQFF. In DNA form, the CDR3 reads TGCGCCAGCAGTGAAACCGGGACTAGCTCCTACAATGAGCAGTTCTTC.

The V gene is TRBV5-6, the J gene TRBJ1-2, with a weak D call TRBD1 (5 bases). V dropped 6 bases and J dropped 0 bases, with 18 bases sitting between them. Germline-derived CDR1 and CDR2 are SGHDT and YYEEEE. The CDR3 is 16 amino acids. The CDR3 sequence is CASNDPRGTANYGYTF. Written as DNA, the CDR3 is TGTGCCAGCAACGATCCAAGAGGGACGGCTAACTATGGCTACACCTTC.

This clone has only a few counts. The CDR3 DNA follows: TGTGCCAGCAGCACCGGACTAGCGGCCTACAATGAGCAGTTCTTC. This encodes CASSTGLAAYNEQFF. The rearrangement joins TRBV9 to TRBJ2-1; 10 bases are shared with TRBD2. V dropped 4 bases and J dropped 2; count of bases not matched to a gene: 3. The CDR3 runs 15 residues. Germline V gives CDR1 SGDLS, CDR2 YYNGEE. Full variable domain (rest looked up from reference TRBV9 and TRBJ2-1): DSGVTQTPKHLITATGQRVTLRCSPRSGDLSVYWYQQSLDQGLQFLIQYYNGEERAKGNILERFSAQQFPDLHSELNLSSLELGDSALYFCASSTGLAAYNEQFFGPGTRLTVL.

V gene TRBV7-9 combines with J gene TRBJ1-2; 9 bases fit TRBD1. Germline V gene sequence: CDR1 SEHNR, CDR2 FQNEAQ (reference sequence). The V and J ends lost 4 bases and 1 base, in that order; junction bases with no gene match: 10. CDR3 length: 17 amino acids. CDR3: CASSSPDRGILNYGYTF. The CDR3 DNA follows: TGTGCCAGCAGCTCACCGGACAGGGGAATCCTTAACTATGGCTACACCTTC.

This chain uses TRBV25-1 with TRBJ1-1; D gene unclear. This CDR3 comprises 12 residues. The ends were cut back, 5 bases at V and 4 bases at J, with 8 bases in the middle. Germline V gene data show CDR1 as MGHDK and CDR2 as SYGVNS. CDR3 DNA: TGTGCCAGCAGTCGGGATTTCACTGAAGCTTTCTTT. Protein product: CASSRDFTEAFF.

The J gene is TRBJ2-5, the V gene TRBV11-1; either TRBD1 or TRBD2 may supply D (5 bases each). Germline-derived CDR1 and CDR2 are SGHAT and FQDESV (reference sequence). V gave up 2 bases and J gave up 4 bases, with 17 bases separating them. The CDR3 spans 16 residues. The CDR3 region is CASSLHSLKGRETQYF. Written as DNA, the CDR3 is TGTGCCAGCAGCTTACATTCCCTTAAGGGACGAGAGACCCAGTACTTC.

The chain carries TRBV30 and TRBJ1-1, with D possibly being TRBD1 (5 bases). V lost 8 bases and J 2 bases, leaving 15 bases between the germline ends. The CDR3 has 13 amino acids. Germline V lookup: CDR1 GTSNPN, CDR2 SVGIG (reference sequence). In DNA, the CDR3 is TGTGCCGGGGCGGTGCGGGGAAACACTGAAGCTTTCTTT. Its protein is CAGAVRGNTEAFF.

The chain combines TRBV5-1 with TRBJ2-7; D is unclear. Germline V gene lookup returns CDR1 SGHRS and CDR2 YFSETQ. Trimming took off 1 base at V and 7 bases at J, with 3 bases between the two ends. The CDR3 runs to 10 residues. In DNA, the CDR3 is TGCGCCAGCAGCTTGACAGAGCAGTACTTC. Translating gives CASSLTEQYF.

The V call is TRBV15, the J call TRBJ1-3, with D possibly being TRBD1 (5 bases). In germline, CDR1 is LNHNV, CDR2 YYDKDF (reference sequence). Deletions cut 3 bases from V and 4 bases from J, with 13 bases between. This CDR3 spans 15 amino acids. CDR3 loop: CATSSAGTSGNTIYF. Here the CDR3 DNA reads TGTGCCACCAGCAGCGCCGGGACCTCAGGAAACACCATATATTTT.

In the case of this clone: The identical CDR3 is also encoded by other nucleotide sequences in the sample. The chain's CDR3 is CASSLLSSNQPQHF. DNA of the CDR3: TGTGCCAGCAGCTTATTGAGTAGCAATCAGCCCCAGCATTTT. The J gene is TRBJ1-5, the V gene TRBV7-2, with D unresolved. The germline V gene encodes CDR1 SGHTA and CDR2 FQGNSA. The germline V and J ends were trimmed by 2 bases and 0 bases, with 5 bases remaining between them. This CDR3 comprises 14 residues.

The chain uses TRBV11-2 and TRBJ1-4, with D maybe TRBD1 (5 bases). Germline CDR1 SGHAT, CDR2 FQNNGV. This CDR3 contains 17 residues. Trimming took 1 base from V and 2 from J, leaving 14 bases between them. The CDR3 nucleotides read TGTGCCAGCAGCTTAGGGGGCACCACCCTCACTAATGAAAAACTGTTTTTT. Translated, it gives CASSLGGTTLTNEKLFF. Using reference TRBV11-2 and TRBJ1-4 for the parts outside the CDR3, the full variable domain is EAGVAQSPRYKIIEKRQSVAFWCNPISGHATLYWYQQILGQGPKLLIQFQNNGVVDDSQLPKDRFSAERLKGVDSTLKIQPAKLEDSAVYLCASSLGGTTLTNEKLFFGSGTQLSVL.

This clone turned up a few times. The J gene is TRBJ2-7, the V gene TRBV2; 7 bases agree with TRBD1. Unmatched junction bases numbered 2, after V lost 6 bases and J lost 3 bases. The CDR3 is 12 amino acids. CDR1 is SNHLY and CDR2 is FYNNEI in the germline V gene. CDR3 nucleotide sequence: TGTGCCAGCAGGGGACAGAACTACGAGCAGTACTTC. Protein product: CASRGQNYEQYF.

V gene TRBV27 combines with J gene TRBJ2-7; possibly TRBD1 for D (6 bases). This CDR3 has 15 amino acids. Germline V gives CDR1 MNHEY, CDR2 SMNVEV (reference sequence). The germline V and J ends were trimmed by 2 bases and 2 bases, with 13 bases remaining between them. For the CDR3, the DNA is TGTGCCAGCAGTTTACGAGAGACAGGAGCCTACGAGCAGTACTTC. It yields the protein CASSLRETGAYEQYF.

The J gene is TRBJ2-1, the V gene TRBV29-1; no reliable D call. Germline V gene lookup returns CDR1 SQVTM and CDR2 ANQGSEA. Trimming removed 3 bases from V and 0 bases from J, with 3 bases in between. This CDR3 is built from 12 residues. This chain's CDR3 is CSVDLSYNEQFF. CDR3 DNA sequence: TGCAGCGTTGATCTCTCCTACAATGAGCAGTTCTTC.

A few counts support this clone. This rearrangement joins TRBV19 to TRBJ1-1; a weak D match, TRBD1 (5 bases). The germline gives CDR1 LNHDA, CDR2 SQIVND (reference sequence). The CDR3 runs to 11 residues. V was cut by 10 bases and J by 1 base, with 7 bases left in between. The CDR3 coding sequence is TGTGCCAACAGGCGGAACACTGAAGCTTTCTTT. This sequence encodes CANRRNTEAFF. Complete variable domain (other parts from reference TRBV19 and TRBJ1-1): DGGITQSPKYLFRKEGQNVTLSCEQNLNHDAMYWYRQDPGQGLRLIYYSQIVNDFQKGDIAEGYSVSREKKESFPLTVTSAQKNPTAFYLCANRRNTEAFFGQGTRLTVV.

The chain employs TRBV19 and TRBJ1-1; 7 nucleotides match TRBD1. Per germline, CDR1 LNHDA and CDR2 SQIVND (reference sequence). Unmatched junction bases numbered 5, after V lost 4 bases and J lost 0 bases. The CDR3 is 15 amino acids. The CDR3 sequence: CASSSPQGMNTEAFF. CDR3 in DNA: TGTGCCAGTAGTAGCCCACAGGGGATGAACACTGAAGCTTTCTTT.

The chain joins TRBV2 to TRBJ2-4; D unresolved. Trimming took off 0 bases at V and 4 bases at J, with 4 bases between the two ends. Germline-derived CDR1 and CDR2 are SNHLY and FYNNEI. The CDR3 contains 13 residues. Written as DNA, the CDR3 is TGTGCCAGCAGTGAAGCCGGAAAAAACATTCAGTACTTC. Its translation: CASSEAGKNIQYF.

This clone showed up just once. The chain links TRBV10-3 to TRBJ2-5; no clear D. Trimming pared 2 bases from V and 4 bases from J, leaving 8 bases between. Germline CDR1 ENHRY, CDR2 SYGVKD. The length of the CDR3 is 13 residues. CDR3 in DNA: TGTGCCATCAGTGAGCAGATCGGAGAGACCCAGTACTTC. It specifies CAISEQIGETQYF.

The gene calls are TRBV7-2 and TRBJ2-5; TRBD2 aligns across 7 bases. CDR1 is SGHTA, CDR2 FQGNSA, per germline. The CDR3 contains 17 residues. The V and J ends lost 4 bases and 4 bases, in that order; junction bases with no gene match: 15. DNA of the CDR3: TGTGCCAGCAGCTATTCAGGGAGGGGCGGAAGCCGAGAGACCCAGTACTTC. It translates to CASSYSGRGGSRETQYF.